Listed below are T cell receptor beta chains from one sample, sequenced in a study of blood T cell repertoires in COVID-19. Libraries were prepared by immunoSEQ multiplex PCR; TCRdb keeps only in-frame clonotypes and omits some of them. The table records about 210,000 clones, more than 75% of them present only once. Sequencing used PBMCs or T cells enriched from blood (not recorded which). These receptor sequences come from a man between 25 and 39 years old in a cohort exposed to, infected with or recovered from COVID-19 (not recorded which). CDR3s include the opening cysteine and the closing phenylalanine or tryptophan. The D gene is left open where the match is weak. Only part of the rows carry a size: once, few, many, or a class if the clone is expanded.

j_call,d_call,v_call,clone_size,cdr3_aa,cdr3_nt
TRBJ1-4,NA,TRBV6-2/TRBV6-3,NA,CASSYGRFNEKLFF,TGTGCCAGCAGTTACGGCAGATTTAATGAAAAACTGTTTTTT
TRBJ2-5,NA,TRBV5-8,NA,CASSLGDLSGTQYF,TGTGCCAGCAGCTTGGGAGATCTGTCAGGGACCCAGTACTTC
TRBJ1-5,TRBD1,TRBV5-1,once,CASSPGQAGQPQHF,TGCGCCAGCAGCCCGGGACAGGCTGGCCAGCCCCAGCATTTT
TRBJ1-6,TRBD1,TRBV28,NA,CASRIPGQGLHF,TGTGCCAGCAGAATACCGGGACAGGGCCTCCACTTT
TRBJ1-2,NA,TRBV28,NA,CASSSDRFGFYGYTF,TGTGCCAGCAGTTCCGACAGGTTTGGATTCTATGGCTACACCTTC
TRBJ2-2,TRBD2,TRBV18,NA,CASSPPGVAGGGTGELFF,TGTGCCAGCTCACCACCGGGAGTAGCGGGAGGTGGCACCGGGGAGCTGTTTTTT
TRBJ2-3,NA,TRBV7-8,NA,CASSFFLTDTQYF,TGTGCCAGCAGCTTTTTCCTCACAGATACGCAGTATTTT
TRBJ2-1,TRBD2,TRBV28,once,CASSLTPRARGKRYNEQFF,TGTGCCAGCAGTTTAACCCCCCGAGCGCGGGGGAAGCGTTACAATGAGCAGTTCTTC
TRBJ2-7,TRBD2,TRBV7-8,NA,CASSPLMGLAAYEQYF,TGTGCCAGCAGCCCCCTCATGGGACTAGCGGCCTACGAGCAGTACTTC
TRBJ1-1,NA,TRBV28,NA,CASFIGGVATEAFF,TGTGCCAGCTTTATCGGGGGAGTGGCCACTGAAGCTTTCTTT
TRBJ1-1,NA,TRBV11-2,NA,CASRQTGYTEAFF,TGTGCCAGCAGGCAAACAGGGTACACTGAAGCTTTCTTT
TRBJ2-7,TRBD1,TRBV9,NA,CASSSGAGTGAYEQYF,TGTGCCAGCAGCTCTGGGGCCGGGACAGGGGCCTACGAGCAGTACTTC
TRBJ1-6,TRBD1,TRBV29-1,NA,CSAQGTNSPLHF,TGCAGCGCACAGGGGACTAATTCACCCCTCCACTTT
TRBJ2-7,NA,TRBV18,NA,CASSRDKPRGYEQYF,TGTGCCAGCTCACGGGACAAGCCCAGGGGCTACGAGCAGTACTTC
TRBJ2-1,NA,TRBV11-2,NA,CASSDGRGRTSYNEQFF,TGTGCCAGCAGCGACGGGAGGGGGCGGACCTCCTACAATGAGCAGTTCTTC
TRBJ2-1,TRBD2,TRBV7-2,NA,CASIAGGVHEQFF,TGTGCCAGCATAGCGGGAGGGGTACATGAGCAGTTCTTC
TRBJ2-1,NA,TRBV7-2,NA,CASSLKLRNEQFF,TGTGCCAGCAGCTTAAAACTTCGGAATGAGCAGTTCTTC
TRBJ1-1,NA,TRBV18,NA,CASSPQGGQNTEAFF,TGTGCCAGCTCACCACAGGGGGGGCAGAACACTGAAGCTTTCTTT
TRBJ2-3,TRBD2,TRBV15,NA,CATSRPQTSGSGTDTQYF,TGTGCCACCAGCAGGCCTCAAACTAGCGGGAGTGGCACAGATACGCAGTATTTT
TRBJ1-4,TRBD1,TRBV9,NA,CASSDRGDKYEKLFF,TGTGCCAGCAGCGACAGGGGGGACAAGTATGAAAAACTGTTTTTT
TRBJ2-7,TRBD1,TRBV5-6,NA,CASSSGQGSSYEQYF,TGTGCCAGCAGCTCAGGACAGGGGAGCTCCTACGAGCAGTACTTC
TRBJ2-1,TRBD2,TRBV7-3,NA,CASSLTGRDNEQFF,TGTGCCAGCAGCTTAACCGGGAGGGACAATGAGCAGTTCTTC
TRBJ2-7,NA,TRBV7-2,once,CASSGGGEQYF,TGTGCCAGCAGCGGAGGAGGGGAGCAGTACTTC
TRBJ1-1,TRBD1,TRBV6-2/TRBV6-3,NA,CASSLTGGKATEAFF,TGTGCCAGCAGCCTTACAGGGGGCAAGGCCACTGAAGCTTTCTTT
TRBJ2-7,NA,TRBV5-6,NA,CASSPSIRAYEQYF,TGTGCCAGCAGCCCCTCAATCCGGGCCTACGAGCAGTACTTC
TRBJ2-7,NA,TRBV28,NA,CASSTRDYEQYF,TGTGCCAGCAGCACCCGAGACTACGAGCAGTACTTC
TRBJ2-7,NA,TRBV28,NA,CASSHGGTYEQYF,TGTGCCAGCAGCCATGGCGGGACCTACGAGCAGTACTTC
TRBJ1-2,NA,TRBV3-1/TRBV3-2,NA,CASSQGQLGSGGYTF,TGTGCCAGCAGCCAAGGTCAATTAGGGAGTGGTGGCTACACCTTC
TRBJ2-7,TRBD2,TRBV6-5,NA,CASRSSGSPAYEQYF,TGTGCCAGCAGAAGTAGCGGGAGTCCTGCCTACGAGCAGTACTTC
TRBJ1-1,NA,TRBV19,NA,CASSIGARQGEAFF,TGTGCCAGTAGTATAGGGGCAAGGCAGGGTGAAGCTTTCTTT
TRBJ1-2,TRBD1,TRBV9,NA,CASSVRSGQGGSGYTF,TGTGCCAGCAGCGTGAGGTCTGGACAGGGAGGGAGTGGCTACACCTTC
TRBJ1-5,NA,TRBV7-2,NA,CASSSRGPGGNQPQHF,TGTGCCAGCAGCTCCCGAGGCCCGGGGGGCAATCAGCCCCAGCATTTT
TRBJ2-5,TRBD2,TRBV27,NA,CASSLWGGEETQYF,TGTGCCAGCAGTTTATGGGGGGGAGAGGAGACCCAGTACTTC
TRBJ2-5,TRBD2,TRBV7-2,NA,CASSFSSSGEETQYF,TGTGCCAGCAGCTTCAGTTCTAGCGGGGAAGAGACCCAGTACTTC
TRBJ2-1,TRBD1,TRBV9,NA,CASSVQGAGSVQFF,TGTGCCAGCAGCGTCCAGGGGGCCGGGTCGGTGCAGTTCTTC
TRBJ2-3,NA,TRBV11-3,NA,CASSPRGPDTQYF,TGTGCCAGCAGCCCCCGCGGGCCAGATACGCAGTATTTT
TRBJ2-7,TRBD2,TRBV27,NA,CASRTIAGAYEQYF,TGTGCCAGCAGAACCATAGCGGGAGCCTACGAGCAGTACTTC
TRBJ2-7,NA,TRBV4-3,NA,CASSQESAGSWAGSNYEQYF,TGCGCCAGCAGCCAAGAATCGGCGGGGTCTTGGGCAGGGTCCAACTACGAGCAGTACTTC
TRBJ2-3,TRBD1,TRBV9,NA,CASSVSPRDRGFTDTQYF,TGTGCCAGCAGCGTCTCCCCGCGGGACAGGGGATTCACAGATACGCAGTATTTT
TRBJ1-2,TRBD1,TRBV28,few,CASSSGQGAGYTF,TGTGCCAGCAGTTCGGGACAGGGTGCGGGCTACACCTTC
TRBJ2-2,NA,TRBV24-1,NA,CATSDNKRGSRGELFF,TGTGCCACCAGTGATAATAAGAGGGGGAGCCGCGGGGAGCTGTTTTTT